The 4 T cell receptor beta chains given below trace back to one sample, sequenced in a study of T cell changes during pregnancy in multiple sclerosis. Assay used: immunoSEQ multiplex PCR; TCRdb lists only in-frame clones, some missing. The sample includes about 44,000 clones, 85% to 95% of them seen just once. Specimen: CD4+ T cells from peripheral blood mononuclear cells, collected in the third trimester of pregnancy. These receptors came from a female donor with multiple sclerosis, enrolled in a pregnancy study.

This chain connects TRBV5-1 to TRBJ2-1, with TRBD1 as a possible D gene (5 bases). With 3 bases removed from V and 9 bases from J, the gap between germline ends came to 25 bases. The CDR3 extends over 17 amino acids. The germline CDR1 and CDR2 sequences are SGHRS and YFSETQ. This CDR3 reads CASSSTGSYLGAAEQFF. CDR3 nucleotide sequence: TGCGCCAGCAGCTCCACCGGGTCCTACCTTGGGGCCGCTGAGCAGTTCTTC. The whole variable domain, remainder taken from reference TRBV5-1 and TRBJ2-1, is KAGVTQTPRYLIKTRGQQVTLSCSPISGHRSVSWYQQTPGQGLQFLFEYFSETQRNKGNFPGRFSGRQFSNSRSEMNVSTLELGDSALYLCASSSTGSYLGAAEQFFGPGTRLTVL.

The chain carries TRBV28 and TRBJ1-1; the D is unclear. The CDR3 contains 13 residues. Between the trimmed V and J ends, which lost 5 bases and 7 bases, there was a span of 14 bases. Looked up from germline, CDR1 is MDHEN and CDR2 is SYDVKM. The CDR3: CASSVRGRHEAFF. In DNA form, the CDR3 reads TGTGCCAGCAGTGTTAGAGGGAGACATGAAGCTTTCTTT.

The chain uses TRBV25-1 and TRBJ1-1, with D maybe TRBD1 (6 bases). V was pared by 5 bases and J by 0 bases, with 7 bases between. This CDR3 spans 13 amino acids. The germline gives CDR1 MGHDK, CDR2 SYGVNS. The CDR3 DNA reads TGTGCCAGCAGTACAGGGTTGAACACTGAAGCTTTCTTT. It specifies CASSTGLNTEAFF.

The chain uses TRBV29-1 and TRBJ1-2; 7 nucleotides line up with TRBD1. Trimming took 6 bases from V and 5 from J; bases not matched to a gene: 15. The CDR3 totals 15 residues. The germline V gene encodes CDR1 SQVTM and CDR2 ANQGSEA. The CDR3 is CSVPQVRGLSYGYTF. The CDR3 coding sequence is TGCAGCGTCCCCCAAGTGAGGGGGCTATCATATGGCTACACCTTC.